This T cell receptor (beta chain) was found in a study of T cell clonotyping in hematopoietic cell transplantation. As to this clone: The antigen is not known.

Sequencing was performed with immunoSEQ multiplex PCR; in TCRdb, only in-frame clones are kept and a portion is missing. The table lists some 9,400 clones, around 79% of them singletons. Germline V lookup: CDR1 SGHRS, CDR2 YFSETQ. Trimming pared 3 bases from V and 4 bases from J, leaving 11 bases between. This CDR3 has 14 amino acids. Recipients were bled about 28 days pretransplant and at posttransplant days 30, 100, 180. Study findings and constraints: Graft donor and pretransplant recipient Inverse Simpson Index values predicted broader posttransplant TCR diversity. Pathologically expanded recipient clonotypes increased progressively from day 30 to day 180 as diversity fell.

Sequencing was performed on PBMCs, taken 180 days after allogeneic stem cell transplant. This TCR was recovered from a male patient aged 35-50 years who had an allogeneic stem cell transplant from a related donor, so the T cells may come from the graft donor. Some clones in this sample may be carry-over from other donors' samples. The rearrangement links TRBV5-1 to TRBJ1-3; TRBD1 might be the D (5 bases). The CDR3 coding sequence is TGCGCCAGCAGCTGGGGGGGGTACGGAAACACCATATATTTT. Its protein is CASSWGGYGNTIYF. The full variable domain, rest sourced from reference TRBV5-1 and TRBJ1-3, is KAGVTQTPRYLIKTRGQQVTLSCSPISGHRSVSWYQQTPGQGLQFLFEYFSETQRNKGNFPGRFSGRQFSNSRSEMNVSTLELGDSALYLCASSWGGYGNTIYFGEGSWLTVV.